The 32 T cell receptor beta chains below were found in one sample sequenced in a study of blood T cell repertoires in COVID-19 (dated by TCRdb to about 2020). Library preparation employed the immunoSEQ multiplex PCR assay. In TCRdb, the immuneACCESS table is reduced to in-frame sequences with V and J assigned. These tables do not hold every clone; where another copy was compared, an unresolved V gene accounts for under half, and the others remain unexplained. The sample data list 250,000 to 350,000 clones, and just over 85% of these were observed just once. The ten largest clones take up 2.5% to 3% of the sample. Sequenced input: peripheral blood. These receptors all come from a woman under 40 with active or convalescent COVID-19.

CDR3 protein: CASSTHRHSARSYEQYF. In DNA, the CDR3 is TGTGCCAGCAGCACTCATCGCCATAGCGCCCGCTCCTACGAGCAGTACTTC. The chain couples TRBV21-1 to TRBJ2-7; TRBD2, the D gene given by the table, was not confirmed from the DNA. TRBV21-1 corresponds to a pseudogene. The CDR3 contains 17 residues.

J is TRBJ1-2 and V is TRBV5-1; D is possibly TRBD1 (5 bases). Deletions cut 1 base from V and 4 bases from J, with 17 bases between. The germline V gene encodes CDR1 SGHRS and CDR2 YFSETQ. This CDR3 spans 16 amino acids. The chain's CDR3 is CASSLNSQGLGYGYTF. For the CDR3, the DNA is TGCGCCAGCAGCTTGAATTCCCAGGGCCTTGGCTATGGCTACACCTTC. Combining the CDR3 with reference TRBV5-1 and TRBJ1-2 gives the whole variable domain KAGVTQTPRYLIKTRGQQVTLSCSPISGHRSVSWYQQTPGQGLQFLFEYFSETQRNKGNFPGRFSGRQFSNSRSEMNVSTLELGDSALYLCASSLNSQGLGYGYTFGSGTRLTVV.

The genes are TRBV5-4 and TRBJ2-5; TRBD1 matches at 8 bases. The CDR3 covers 14 residues. Per germline, CDR1 SGHNT and CDR2 YYREEE (reference sequence). J was trimmed by 5 bases and V by 4 bases; bases with no gene match: 7. The CDR3 DNA sequence: TGTGCCAGCAGCCCCGGGACAGGCGGGGAGACCCAGTACTTC. It specifies CASSPGTGGETQYF.

The chain is built from TRBV12-3 or TRBV12-4 and TRBJ2-2; unclear D gene. The V end was cut by 7 bases, the J end by 7 bases, with 10 bases between. CDR3 length equals 12 residues. The CDR3 sequence is CASTYGIGELFF. The CDR3 DNA reads as TGTGCCAGCACCTACGGTATCGGGGAGCTGTTTTTT.

This sequence joins TRBV19 and TRBJ2-4; D is perhaps TRBD1 (6 bases). Germline assignment: CDR1 LNHDA and CDR2 SQIVND (reference sequence). With 1 base removed from V and 4 bases from J, the gap between germline ends came to 14 bases. The CDR3 extends over 16 amino acids. CDR3 residues: CASSIGGGRRKNIQYF. CDR3 in DNA: TGTGCCAGTAGTATAGGAGGGGGAAGAAGAAAAAACATTCAGTACTTC.

The genes are TRBV3-1 (or the pseudogene TRBV3-2) and TRBJ2-1; the match to TRBD2 covers 10 bases. The CDR3 is made up of 15 amino acids. V gave up 6 bases and J gave up 5 bases; unmatched junction bases: 7. CDR1 LGHDT and CDR2 YNNKEL come from the germline V gene (reference sequence). The CDR3 protein is CASSSSSGGHNEQFF. DNA for the CDR3: TGTGCCAGCAGTAGCTCTAGCGGGGGTCACAATGAGCAGTTCTTC.

The rearrangement joins TRBV5-5 to TRBJ2-3, with a weak D call TRBD2 (5 bases). In germline, CDR1 is SGHKS, CDR2 YYEKEE (reference sequence). The CDR3 contains 14 residues. Trimming shortened V by 4 bases and J by 1 base, and 10 bases separated the two germline ends. CDR3 DNA: TGTGCCAGCAGCCCGGACTGGGGCACAGATACGCAGTATTTT. Its translation is CASSPDWGTDTQYF.

The rearrangement links TRBV7-3 to TRBJ2-7; TRBD2 matches at 9 bases. The CDR3 extends over 17 amino acids. Per the germline V gene, CDR1 is SGHTA and CDR2 is FQGTGA. The V segment lost 5 bases and the J segment 3 bases; nucleotides outside the gene matches: 14. The chain's CDR3 is CASSPRRLAGIYYEQYF. The CDR3 DNA follows: TGTGCCAGCAGCCCCAGGCGGCTAGCGGGGATCTACTACGAGCAGTACTTC.

The CDR3 sequence: CAISPPRGRVDEQYF. Written as DNA, the CDR3 is TGTGCCATCAGCCCCCCGCGGGGGAGGGTCGACGAGCAGTACTTC. The chain joins TRBV10-3 to TRBJ2-7, with 7 bases fitting TRBD2. This CDR3 is built from 15 residues. The ends lost 6 bases at V and 5 bases at J; junction bases unmatched: 13. Germline CDR1 reads ENHRY; CDR2 reads SYGVKD.

V gene TRBV9 combines with J gene TRBJ1-2; D possibly corresponds to TRBD1 (6 bases). The CDR3 has 16 amino acids. V lost 3 bases and J 5 bases, leaving 20 bases between the germline ends. From germline, CDR1 is SGDLS and CDR2 YYNGEE. CDR3 protein: CASSATESQGRYGYTF. The CDR3 DNA sequence: TGTGCCAGCAGCGCCACTGAGTCCCAGGGGAGATATGGCTACACCTTC.

The V gene is TRBV28, the J gene TRBJ2-5, with 7 bases fitting TRBD1. V shed 6 bases, J shed 1 base, and the junction held 5 bases outside the gene matches. CDR1 and CDR2 (germline): MDHEN, SYDVKM. This CDR3 has 14 amino acids. CDR3 DNA: TGTGCCAGCAGCCTATCAGGGGGCCAAGAGACCCAGTACTTC. It encodes CASSLSGGQETQYF.

V is TRBV7-3 and J is TRBJ2-3; 11 nucleotides agree with TRBD2. CDR3 length: 15 amino acids. CDR1 is SGHTA and CDR2 is FQGTGA in the germline V gene. Trimming cost V 4 bases and J 6 bases; bases outside gene matches: 6. CDR3 nucleotides: TGTGCCAGCAGCTATAGCGGGGGGGCACGTGATACGCAGTATTTT. Its translation is CASSYSGGARDTQYF.

V gene TRBV5-4 combines with J gene TRBJ1-4, with D unclear. Trimming took 1 base from V and 8 from J, leaving 9 bases between them. The V gene's germline CDR1 is SGHNT and CDR2 YYREEE (reference sequence). The length of the CDR3 is 13 residues. The CDR3 sequence is CASSLSVSEKLFF. The CDR3, as DNA: TGTGCCAGCAGCTTGTCTGTCTCGGAAAAACTGTTTTTT.

The V and J genes are TRBV6-5 and TRBJ1-1, with D perhaps matching TRBD1 (6 bases). The CDR3 is made up of 16 amino acids. V was shortened by 2 bases and J by 0 bases, with 13 bases between the two germline ends. The germline V gene encodes CDR1 MNHEY and CDR2 SVGAGI. DNA of the CDR3: TGTGCCAGCAGTTACGACAGGCCATCCTTGAACACTGAAGCTTTCTTT. It codes for CASSYDRPSLNTEAFF.

The chain couples TRBV19 to TRBJ1-2; 7 positions match TRBD1. The germline CDR1 and CDR2 sequences are LNHDA and SQIVND (reference sequence). V trimming: 1 base; J trimming: 5 bases; junction bases outside the gene matches: 7. CDR3 size: 15 residues. CDR3 bases: TGTGCCAGTAGTATAGGGCCGGGACAGCCTTATGGCTACACCTTC. This translates into CASSIGPGQPYGYTF.

The chain links TRBV27 to TRBJ1-5; TRBD1 might be the D (5 bases). V was cut by 5 bases and J by 7 bases, with 15 bases left in between. The CDR3 contains 14 residues. Germline V lookup: CDR1 MNHEY, CDR2 SMNVEV (reference sequence). CDR3 protein: CASSPDMGGQPQHF. The CDR3 DNA sequence: TGTGCCAGCAGTCCGGACATGGGTGGCCAGCCCCAGCATTTT.

The chain has TRBV18 and TRBJ1-4; TRBD1 matches 9 bases. J was trimmed by 7 bases and V by 3 bases; bases with no gene match: 9. Germline-derived CDR1 and CDR2 are KGHSH and LQKENI. The CDR3 covers 16 residues. The CDR3, as DNA: TGTGCCAGCTCACCGGTAACAGGGGGCTCGGGTGAAAAACTGTTTTTT. Translation: CASSPVTGGSGEKLFF.

The chain combines TRBV29-1 with TRBJ2-1; tentative D call: TRBD1 (6 bases). V was shortened by 5 bases and J by 7 bases, with 27 bases between the two germline ends. Per germline, CDR1 SQVTM and CDR2 ANQGSEA. This CDR3 comprises 17 residues. The CDR3: CSVILGGYERPENEQFF. Written as DNA, the CDR3 is TGCAGCGTTATCTTAGGGGGATATGAAAGGCCGGAAAATGAGCAGTTCTTC.

The rearrangement links TRBV9 to TRBJ1-1, with TRBD1 identical over 8 bases. This CDR3 is built from 14 residues. Germline CDR1 reads SGDLS; CDR2 reads YYNGEE. The V segment lost 7 bases and the J segment 10 bases; nucleotides outside the gene matches: 15. The CDR3 DNA follows: TGTGCCAGCTCCGCGCAAACCGACAGGGGAAGAGCTTTCTTT. Its translation is CASSAQTDRGRAFF.

This clone has more than one count but fewer than ten. The CDR3 loop is CASSQQGGETQYF. The CDR3 bases are TGTGCCAGCAGCCAGCAGGGGGGAGAGACCCAGTACTTC. J is TRBJ2-5 and V is TRBV6-5; D possibly corresponds to TRBD1 (7 bases). Trimming shortened V by 6 bases and J by 4 bases, and 12 bases separated the two germline ends. Looked up from germline, CDR1 is MNHEY and CDR2 is SVGAGI. CDR3 length equals 13 residues.

This clone was observed a handful of times. The chain joins TRBV5-4 to TRBJ1-4; D not certain. CDR3 length equals 16 residues. Trimming took off 4 bases at V and 1 base at J, with 14 bases between the two ends. Germline loops: CDR1 SGHNT, CDR2 YYREEE (reference sequence). The CDR3 bases are TGTGCCAGCAGCACAATCCCAGGAAGAACTAATGAAAAACTGTTTTTT. Translated: CASSTIPGRTNEKLFF.

V gene TRBV2 combines with J gene TRBJ2-6; D is undetermined. CDR3 length: 15 residues. CDR1 and CDR2 (germline): SNHLY, FYNNEI. The ends were cut back, 3 bases at V and 3 bases at J, with 9 bases in the middle. The CDR3 spells CASSDPLFGANVLTF. In DNA, the CDR3 is TGTGCCAGCAGTGACCCCCTTTTTGGGGCCAACGTCCTGACTTTC.

V usage is TRBV9 and J usage is TRBJ1-5, with 12 bases matching TRBD1. Germline CDR1 reads SGDLS; CDR2 reads YYNGEE. Trimming removed 0 bases from V and 4 bases from J; junction bases left unmatched: 17. CDR3 length: 21 residues. This CDR3 is CASSVVGSGTGGRRWNQPQHF. The CDR3 DNA sequence: TGTGCCAGCAGCGTAGTTGGGTCCGGGACAGGGGGCAGAAGGTGGAATCAGCCCCAGCATTTT.

CDR3 DNA sequence: TGCGCCACTCGGACGGGATCTAACACCGGGGAGCTGTTTTTT. Encoded protein: CATRTGSNTGELFF. The chain couples TRBV5-1 to TRBJ2-2, with D perhaps matching TRBD2 (5 bases). The CDR3 consists of 14 residues. The V and J ends lost 9 bases and 2 bases respectively, with 14 bases between them. Looked up from germline, CDR1 is SGHRS and CDR2 is YFSETQ.

The chain joins TRBV2 to TRBJ1-2; 9 bases line up with TRBD1. The CDR3 runs 14 residues. Losses at the gene ends were 6 bases for V and 6 bases for J; bases not matched to a gene: 8. Germline values: CDR1 SNHLY, CDR2 FYNNEI. CDR3 bases: TGTGCCAGCAGCCAGGACAGGGGAGGGGATGGCTACACCTTC. Translation gives CASSQDRGGDGYTF.

The rearrangement joins TRBV7-3 to TRBJ2-2; 9 bases match TRBD1. The CDR3 contains 14 residues. V was clipped by 5 bases and J by 6 bases; unmatched bases: 4. Germline CDR1 reads SGHTA; CDR2 reads FQGTGA. CDR3 loop: CASSKRQGAGELFF. In DNA, the CDR3 is TGTGCCAGCAGCAAAAGACAGGGGGCCGGGGAGCTGTTTTTT.

This chain connects TRBV27 to TRBJ2-7; D might be TRBD1 (6 bases). The ends were cut back, 0 bases at V and 2 bases at J, with 14 bases in the middle. CDR1 MNHEY and CDR2 SMNVEV come from the germline V gene (reference sequence). This CDR3 spans 16 amino acids. In DNA form, the CDR3 reads TGTGCCAGCAGTTTATCGTTTGCCAGGGGAGCCTACGAGCAGTACTTC. This translates into CASSLSFARGAYEQYF.

This chain joins TRBV28 and TRBJ1-2, with D possibly being TRBD1 (5 bases). CDR1 is MDHEN and CDR2 is SYDVKM in the germline V gene. This CDR3 contains 14 residues. V dropped 2 bases and J dropped 4 bases, with 11 bases sitting between them. Here the CDR3 reads CASSLEGAGYGYTF. The CDR3 coding sequence is TGTGCCAGCAGTTTAGAAGGGGCCGGCTATGGCTACACCTTC.

This clone was seen just once. J is TRBJ2-6 and V is TRBV7-9, with D perhaps TRBD1 (5 bases). Germline CDR1 reads SEHNR; CDR2 reads FQNEAQ (reference sequence). CDR3 length: 17 residues. Deletions cut 4 bases from V and 0 bases from J, with 13 bases between. The CDR3 DNA sequence: TGTGCCAGCAGCTCCGCGCAGGGCAACTCTGGGGCCAACGTCCTGACTTTC. This translates into CASSSAQGNSGANVLTF.

The V call is TRBV9, the J call TRBJ2-1; D is ambiguous. With 0 bases removed from V and 8 bases from J, the gap between germline ends came to 6 bases. CDR3 length: 12 amino acids. The germline V gene has CDR1 SGDLS and CDR2 YYNGEE. The CDR3 sequence is CASSVAFDEQFF. Here the CDR3 DNA reads TGTGCCAGCAGCGTAGCTTTCGATGAGCAGTTCTTC.

This clone has only a few counts. The rearrangement uses TRBV9 and TRBJ2-1, with a possible D match to TRBD1 (7 bases). The CDR3 runs 15 residues. Between the trimmed V and J ends, which lost 4 bases and 3 bases, there was a span of 14 bases. Germline CDR1 SGDLS, CDR2 YYNGEE. The CDR3 is CASSTRGDGYNEQFF. CDR3 sequence (DNA): TGTGCCAGCAGCACCAGGGGGGACGGCTACAATGAGCAGTTCTTC.

This sequence joins TRBV7-2 and TRBJ2-5; D ambiguous. Trimming left V 2 bases short and J 2 bases short, with 9 bases between. Germline V gene data show CDR1 as SGHTA and CDR2 as FQGNSA. The CDR3 length is 14 residues. The DNA for the CDR3 is TGTGCCAGCAGCTTAATCCGCACACAAGAGACCCAGTACTTC. Its protein product is CASSLIRTQETQYF.